This TCR beta chain emerged from a study of identical twins. Findings and limits, study-wide: These conclusions were based on statistical analysis (cross-sectional, not following the same donors). Sequences that were out-of-frame, alpha and twin-shared displayed an excess of low generation probability.

CDR3 length equals 13 residues. V was trimmed by 7 bases and J by 0 bases, leaving 12 bases between them. Germline V gives CDR1 SQVTM, CDR2 ANQGSEA. In its sample, this clonotype was seen many times. Its target is not known. A universal primer site arose from template switching, and cDNA bore unique molecular identifiers. MiXCR, applied by TCRdb to the 5' RACE reads, yields one record per CDR3 protein. The sample yields 350,000 to 400,000 distinct CDR3 sequences, roughly 9% seen once. All of the donors were Caucasians in good health. The rearrangement uses TRBV29-1 and TRBJ1-1, with D possibly matching TRBD1 (5 bases). The source is a woman between 45 and 60 years old in good health. Sequenced material: naive T cells sorted from blood. The CDR3 sequence: CSAGWGLNTEAFF. The DNA of the CDR3 is TGCAGCGCGGGGTGGGGACTGAACACTGAAGCTTTCTTT.